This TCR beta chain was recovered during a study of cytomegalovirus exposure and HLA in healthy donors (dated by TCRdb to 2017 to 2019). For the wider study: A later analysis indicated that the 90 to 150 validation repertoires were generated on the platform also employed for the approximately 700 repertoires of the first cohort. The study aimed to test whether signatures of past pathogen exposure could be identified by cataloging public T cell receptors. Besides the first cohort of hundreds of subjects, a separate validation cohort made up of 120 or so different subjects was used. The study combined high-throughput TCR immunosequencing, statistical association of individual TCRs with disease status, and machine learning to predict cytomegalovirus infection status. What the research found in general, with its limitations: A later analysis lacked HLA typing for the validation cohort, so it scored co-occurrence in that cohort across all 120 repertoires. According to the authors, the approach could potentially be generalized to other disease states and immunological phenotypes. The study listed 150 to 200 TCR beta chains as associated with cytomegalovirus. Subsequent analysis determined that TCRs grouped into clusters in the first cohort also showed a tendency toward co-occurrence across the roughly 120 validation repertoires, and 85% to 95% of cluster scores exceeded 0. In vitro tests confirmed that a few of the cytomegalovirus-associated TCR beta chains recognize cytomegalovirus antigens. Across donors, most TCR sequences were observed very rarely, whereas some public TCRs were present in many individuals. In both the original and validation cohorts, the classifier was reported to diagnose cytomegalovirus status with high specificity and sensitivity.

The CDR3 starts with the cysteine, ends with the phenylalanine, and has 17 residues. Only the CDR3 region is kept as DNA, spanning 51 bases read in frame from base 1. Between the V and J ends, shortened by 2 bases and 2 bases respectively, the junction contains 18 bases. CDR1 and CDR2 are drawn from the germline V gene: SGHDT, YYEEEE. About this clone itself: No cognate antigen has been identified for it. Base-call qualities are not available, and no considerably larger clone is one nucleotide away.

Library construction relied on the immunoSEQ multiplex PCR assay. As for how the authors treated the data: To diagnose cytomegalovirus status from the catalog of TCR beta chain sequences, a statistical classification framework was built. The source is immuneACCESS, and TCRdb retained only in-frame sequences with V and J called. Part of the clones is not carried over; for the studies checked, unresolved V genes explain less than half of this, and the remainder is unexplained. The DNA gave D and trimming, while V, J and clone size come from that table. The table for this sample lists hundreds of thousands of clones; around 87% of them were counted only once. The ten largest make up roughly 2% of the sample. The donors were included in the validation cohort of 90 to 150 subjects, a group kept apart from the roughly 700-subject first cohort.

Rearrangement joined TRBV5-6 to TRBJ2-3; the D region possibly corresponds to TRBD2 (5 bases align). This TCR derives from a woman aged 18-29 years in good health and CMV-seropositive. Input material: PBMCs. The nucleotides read TGTGCCAGCAGCTTAGGGTGGACGGAGGCGGTCACAGATACGCAGTATTTT. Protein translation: CASSLGWTEAVTDTQYF.